This T cell receptor (beta chain) was identified in a study of blood T cell repertoires in COVID-19. The CDR3 runs 12 residues. The V end lost 3 bases, the J end lost 5 bases, and 11 bases lay between the germline ends. Per the germline V gene, CDR1 is DFQATT and CDR2 is SNEGSKA (reference sequence). The table came from immunoSEQ multiplex PCR; TCRdb's copy has only in-frame clones and leaves some out. The table shows 340,000 or so clones, with 65% to 90% occurring only once. The sample was PBMCs or T cells enriched from blood (not recorded which). The origin of this receptor is a woman in her thirties or forties with acute COVID-19. The gene calls are TRBV20-1 and TRBJ2-7; maybe TRBD2 (6 bases). CDR3 bases: TGCAGTGCTAGTGGCGGGAAGCACGAGCAGTACTTC. Translation gives CSASGGKHEQYF.